This note documents a single TCR beta chain sequence. Its antigen is unidentified. The sample comes from a study of cytomegalovirus exposure and HLA in healthy donors. Whole-study findings and limits: As a later analysis revealed, most CMV-associated TCR beta chains appeared HLA-restricted. Reportedly, cytomegalovirus status was diagnosed with high sensitivity and specificity.

Primers: 60 Vbeta forward and 13 Jbeta reverse. Some clones are missing from TCRdb's copy, which holds only in-frame ones; the method was immunoSEQ multiplex PCR. This sample has 100,000 to 150,000 clones, with around four fifths found just once. Germline CDR1 SGHAT, CDR2 FQDESV (reference sequence). V was pared by 5 bases and J by 0 bases, with 5 bases of the junction left unmatched. The CDR3 spans 18 residues. This sequence originates from a female donor in good health and CMV-seronegative. The chain joins TRBV11-1 to TRBJ2-6; 12 bases are a match to TRBD2. The sample comprised PBMCs. The CDR3 reads CASSPRLAGASGANVLTF. CDR3 sequence (DNA): TGTGCCAGCAGCCCCCGACTAGCGGGGGCCTCTGGGGCCAACGTCCTGACTTTC.